This T cell receptor beta chain is from a study of T-cell memory formation after mild COVID-19. Regarding the study as a whole: Largely, contracting CD4+ clones fell within CM and EM, and contracting CD8+ clones within EMRA. Later expanders leaned toward CD4+, whereas clones contracting from day 15 to 85 were balanced CD4/CD8.

cDNA libraries for TCR alpha and TCR beta, carrying sample barcodes and UMIs, came from 5'RACE with constant-segment primers. MiXCR, run by TCRdb on the 5' RACE reads, gives a single entry per CDR3 protein. The table lists around 340,000 distinct CDR3 sequences, approximately 13% of them singletons. Regarding this clonotype: Its target is not known.

This CDR3 contains 13 residues. V shed 6 bases and J 4 bases; nucleotides not matched to a gene: 5. CDR1 and CDR2 (germline): LGHDT, YNNKEL (reference sequence). The chain uses TRBV3-1 and TRBJ1-2; 7 bases align to TRBD1. The sequencing sample was made of PBMCs or a T cell subset sorted from them (not recorded which). The receptor was isolated from a man aged 18 to 29 who had mild COVID-19 (a few samples of this study predate the infection). Cell type and time point are not known. The CDR3 loop reads CASRPTGSYGYTF. CDR3 nucleotides: TGTGCCAGCAGGCCGACAGGGTCCTATGGCTACACCTTC.